The entry below gives a single TCR beta chain sequence along with its context. This sample is part of a study of regulatory T cells in long-lasting Graves disease. Construction of the TCR beta libraries employed iRepertoire HTBI primers in conjunction with Arm-PCR of CDR3 regions. TCRdb reprocessed the multiplex PCR reads via MiXCR and lists one record per CDR3 protein. Among around 460,000 distinct CDR3 sequences listed, under 25% were seen once. Time point meaning: persistent/refractory GD, antithyroid drugs over 5 years with positive TRAb. Following extraction of RNA from PBMCs, that RNA was used to make the TCR library. The source material was peripheral blood mononuclear cells (PBMCs), sampled when the disease was refractory, from a patient treated with antithyroid drugs. The clonotype comes from a female donor with Graves disease.

In DNA form, the CDR3 reads TGTGCCAGCAGCCCCAGGGGACTCGTGAACACCGGGGAGCTGTTTTTT. It specifies CASSPRGLVNTGELFF. The chain has TRBV4-2 and TRBJ2-2; TRBD1 or TRBD2 may be the D gene (6 bases each). The germline V gene has CDR1 LGHNA and CDR2 YNFKEQ. The CDR3 length is 16 residues. V shed 4 bases and J shed 1 base, with 13 bases lying between them.